Below, 28 T cell receptor beta chains from the same sample are listed, as sequenced in a study of T cell responses to AZD1222 COVID-19 vaccine. Repertoires were generated with immunoSEQ multiplex PCR, while TCRdb's copy carries only in-frame clones and drops some. The sample holds about 74,000 clones, roughly 90% seen once. The sample was peripheral blood, taken on day 0 of AZD1222 vaccination. All receptors come from an adult in good health.

This sequence joins TRBV18 and TRBJ1-4; 9 bases are a match to TRBD1. J was trimmed by 6 bases and V by 5 bases; bases with no gene match: 1. CDR1 is KGHSH, CDR2 LQKENI, per germline. The CDR3 runs to 13 residues. CDR3 DNA sequence: TGTGCCAGCTCAAGGGACAGGGATGAAAAACTGTTTTTT. Its protein is CASSRDRDEKLFF.

This chain joins TRBV23-1 and TRBJ1-5; no clear D. TRBV23-1 is recorded as an ORF, its role being uncertain. V was pared by 5 bases and J by 1 base, with 15 bases between. The CDR3 loop spans 16 amino acids. The CDR3 here is CASSYNIKISNQPQHF. For the CDR3, the DNA is TGCGCCAGCAGTTACAACATCAAGATCAGCAATCAGCCCCAGCATTTT.

The CDR3 DNA sequence: TGTGCCAGCAGTCTCCGACAGGGGGCTGAAGCTTTCTTT. Its protein product is CASSLRQGAEAFF. The J gene is TRBJ1-1, the V gene TRBV6-2 or TRBV6-3; 9 bases fit TRBD1. This CDR3 contains 13 residues. J was trimmed by 6 bases and V by 5 bases; bases with no gene match: 4. Germline V gene data show CDR1 as MNHEY and CDR2 as SVGEGT.

The genes are TRBV29-1 and TRBJ2-7, with D possibly matching TRBD2 (5 bases). Trimming took off 4 bases at V and 1 base at J, with 14 bases between the two ends. Germline CDR1 and CDR2: SQVTM and ANQGSEA. This CDR3 is 14 amino acids long. The CDR3 bases are TGCAGCGTTGGTGGGAGCTCGGGTTCCTACGAGCAGTACTTC. Its protein is CSVGGSSGSYEQYF.

The rearrangement links TRBV28 to TRBJ1-3, with D perhaps TRBD1 (6 bases). V gave up 7 bases and J gave up 2 bases, with 15 bases separating them. This CDR3 region has 15 residues. Germline assignment: CDR1 MDHEN and CDR2 SYDVKM. The CDR3 protein is CASIEAGGTGNTIYF. The CDR3 coding sequence is TGTGCCAGCATCGAAGCTGGGGGCACTGGAAACACCATATATTTT.

This clone was observed a single time. The V and J genes are TRBV5-1 and TRBJ1-1; perhaps TRBD1 as D (5 bases). CDR1 and CDR2 from the germline V gene are SGHRS and YFSETQ. The CDR3 is 18 amino acids. V dropped 1 base and J dropped 2 bases, with 21 bases sitting between them. CDR3 amino acids: CASSLLGTLGTANTEAFF. The CDR3 nucleotides are TGCGCCAGCAGCTTGCTCGGGACTTTAGGGACTGCTAACACTGAAGCTTTCTTT.

This clone was seen more than once but under ten times. The chain has TRBV3-1 (or the pseudogene TRBV3-2) and TRBJ2-7; 13 nucleotides align to TRBD2. The CDR3 runs to 15 residues. Germline CDR1 reads LGHDT; CDR2 reads YNNKEL (reference sequence). J lost 3 bases, V lost 1 base, and 0 bases had no gene match. The DNA for the CDR3 is TGTGCCAGCAGCCAAGGGACTAGCGGGGGCTACGAGCAGTACTTC. As protein: CASSQGTSGGYEQYF.

The chain uses TRBV7-8 and TRBJ1-4; TRBD1 aligns across 7 bases. V lost 1 base and J lost 5; bases outside the gene matches: 4. This CDR3 spans 15 amino acids. Germline V CDR1 and CDR2: SGHVS, FQNEAQ. The CDR3 DNA reads as TGTGCCAGCAGCTTAGAAGGGACAGTCAATGAAAAACTGTTTTTT. Translation gives CASSLEGTVNEKLFF. Variable domain in full (rest from reference TRBV7-8 and TRBJ1-4): GAGVSQSPRYKVAKRGQDVALRCDPISGHVSLFWYQQALGQGPEFLTYFQNEAQLDKSGLPSDRFFAERPEGSVSTLKIQRTQQEDSAVYLCASSLEGTVNEKLFFGSGTQLSVL.

The chain employs TRBV5-1 and TRBJ2-5; D may match TRBD1 or TRBD2 (5 bases each). Germline V CDR1 and CDR2: SGHRS, YFSETQ. V lost 0 bases to trimming and J lost 1 base, with 19 bases between them. The CDR3 has 18 amino acids. CDR3 protein: CASSLDGRDRTPQETQYF. In DNA form, the CDR3 reads TGCGCCAGCAGCTTGGATGGCCGGGACCGAACTCCCCAAGAGACCCAGTACTTC.

The V gene is TRBV13, the J gene TRBJ2-7; TRBD2 might be the D (6 bases). V lost 3 bases and J lost 4, with 22 bases in between. This CDR3 is 17 amino acids long. Germline loops: CDR1 PRHDT, CDR2 FYEKMQ (reference sequence). The CDR3 reads CASSLGYRRGSRYEQYF. In DNA form, the CDR3 reads TGTGCCAGCAGCTTGGGGTATCGGCGGGGTTCCAGGTACGAGCAGTACTTC.

In this sample, this clone turned up once. In DNA, the CDR3 is TGTGCCAGCAGTGACCCCACGACAGGGGGTTTGTCACCCCTCCACTTT. This codes for CASSDPTTGGLSPLHF. The chain links TRBV25-1 to TRBJ1-6; TRBD1 agrees at 9 bases. Germline V gene lookup returns CDR1 MGHDK and CDR2 SYGVNS. The CDR3 runs 16 residues. The trim removed 3 bases at V and 10 bases at J, leaving 10 bases unmatched. Filled out from reference TRBV25-1 and TRBJ1-6, the complete variable domain reads EADIYQTPRYLVIGTGKKITLECSQTMGHDKMYWYQQDPGMELHLIHYSYGVNSTEKGDLSSESTVSRIRTEHFPLTLESARPSHTSQYLCASSDPTTGGLSPLHFGNGTRLTVT.

The V call is TRBV25-1, the J call TRBJ2-7; D is uncertain. Between the trimmed V and J ends, which lost 1 base and 3 bases, there was a span of 13 bases. Germline V gives CDR1 MGHDK, CDR2 SYGVNS. The CDR3 consists of 15 residues. The CDR3 bases are TGTGCCAGCAGTGAATCTAATATAGGGCGCTACGAGCAGTACTTC. Its protein product is CASSESNIGRYEQYF.

The chain joins TRBV28 to TRBJ1-4; the D is unclear. V shed 5 bases and J shed 6 bases, with 16 bases lying between them. This CDR3 contains 15 residues. Germline V gene lookup returns CDR1 MDHEN and CDR2 SYDVKM. CDR3 protein: CASSPGRTWDEKLFF. The CDR3, as DNA: TGTGCCAGCAGTCCCGGACGGACCTGGGATGAAAAACTGTTTTTT.

For this clone: Other DNA variants within this sample encode the same CDR3. The chain uses TRBV5-1 and TRBJ2-5, with 8 bases aligning to TRBD2. Germline V gene sequence: CDR1 SGHRS, CDR2 YFSETQ. V trimming: 4 bases; J trimming: 5 bases; junction bases outside the gene matches: 7. The CDR3 sequence is 14 residues long. In DNA form, the CDR3 reads TGCGCCAGCAGCCCGGGTCTAGCGGGTGAGACCCAGTACTTC. Protein product: CASSPGLAGETQYF.

V is TRBV19 and J is TRBJ2-5; TRBD2 might be the D (6 bases). The germline CDR1 and CDR2 sequences are LNHDA and SQIVND (reference sequence). The V and J ends lost 1 base and 2 bases respectively, with 14 bases between them. This CDR3 spans 16 amino acids. CDR3 region: CASSIGAGSLQETQYF. The DNA of the CDR3 is TGTGCCAGTAGTATAGGCGCGGGGTCTTTACAAGAGACCCAGTACTTC.

The sample holds one count of this clone. The CDR3 DNA follows: TGTGCCAGCAGTGAGAGGGGACAGACAAATCAGCCCCAGCATTTT. This encodes CASSERGQTNQPQHF. V gene TRBV6-1 combines with J gene TRBJ1-5; 7 bases map to TRBD1. The length of the CDR3 is 15 residues. Per germline, CDR1 MNHNS and CDR2 SASEGT. V lost 3 bases, J lost 4 bases, and 6 bases stayed unmatched.

The gene calls are TRBV27 and TRBJ1-2; no firm D call. The CDR3 length is 13 residues. Germline V gives CDR1 MNHEY, CDR2 SMNVEV (reference sequence). V was clipped by 4 bases and J by 1 base, with 7 bases between them. CDR3 nucleotide sequence: TGTGCCAGCAGTTCCAGGCTTAACTATGGCTACACCTTC. Residues: CASSSRLNYGYTF.

CDR3 protein: CASRNIQGNTEAFF. CDR3 DNA: TGTGCCAGCAGGAATATACAGGGTAACACTGAAGCTTTCTTT. The chain employs TRBV11-1 and TRBJ1-1, with D tentatively TRBD1 (6 bases). The CDR3 contains 14 residues. V lost 6 bases, J lost 2 bases, and 13 bases lay in between. CDR1 is SGHAT and CDR2 is FQDESV in the germline V gene (reference sequence).

This sequence joins TRBV12-3 or TRBV12-4 and TRBJ1-1, with a weak D call TRBD1 (6 bases). This CDR3 has 13 amino acids. V shed 5 bases and J shed 4 bases, with 11 bases lying between them. CDR3: CASSPQQGTEAFF. As DNA, the CDR3 is TGTGCCAGCAGTCCCCAACAGGGCACTGAAGCTTTCTTT.

V usage is TRBV6-5 and J usage is TRBJ1-4; tentatively, D is TRBD1 (5 bases). The CDR3 covers 15 residues. V was shortened by 2 bases and J by 5 bases, with 12 bases between the two germline ends. The germline V gene encodes CDR1 MNHEY and CDR2 SVGAGI. CDR3 sequence (DNA): TGTGCCAGCAGTTACGGGGACGGACAAAATGAAAAACTGTTTTTT. Translated, it gives CASSYGDGQNEKLFF.

CDR3 amino acids: CASSPAAVAGARTDTQYF. The DNA for the CDR3 is TGTGCCAGCAGCCCGGCCGCGGTAGCGGGGGCCCGCACAGATACGCAGTATTTT. The chain employs TRBV7-2 and TRBJ2-3; 9 bases match TRBD2. Unmatched junction bases numbered 13, after V lost 5 bases and J lost 1 base. The CDR3 runs to 18 residues. CDR1 and CDR2 (germline): SGHTA, FQGNSA.

This chain connects TRBV28 to TRBJ1-1; D is undetermined. Germline V gene sequence: CDR1 MDHEN, CDR2 SYDVKM. Trimming took off 8 bases at V and 0 bases at J, with 16 bases between the two ends. There are 15 residues in the CDR3. As DNA, the CDR3 is TGTGCCAGCTCCAATCCGGGAGTTATGAACACTGAAGCTTTCTTT. As protein: CASSNPGVMNTEAFF. Drawing the rest from reference TRBV28 and TRBJ1-1, the complete variable domain is DVKVTQSSRYLVKRTGEKVFLECVQDMDHENMFWYRQDPGLGLRLIYFSYDVKMKEKGDIPEGYSVSREKKERFSLILESASTNQTSMYLCASSNPGVMNTEAFFGQGTRLTVV.

The chain recombines TRBV27 with TRBJ2-3; D remains ambiguous. Germline-derived CDR1 and CDR2 are MNHEY and SMNVEV (reference sequence). This CDR3 region has 14 residues. Trimming took off 0 bases at V and 0 bases at J, with 4 bases between the two ends. The CDR3 sequence: CASSLSWSTDTQYF. The CDR3 DNA follows: TGTGCCAGCAGTTTATCGTGGAGCACAGATACGCAGTATTTT.

The chain uses TRBV5-1 and TRBJ1-5; no reliable D call. With 0 bases removed from V and 1 base from J, the gap between germline ends came to 5 bases. Germline loops: CDR1 SGHRS, CDR2 YFSETQ. The CDR3 spans 14 residues. CDR3 coding DNA: TGCGCCAGCAGCTTGGGGGGAAGCAATCAGCCCCAGCATTTT. Its protein is CASSLGGSNQPQHF.

The rearrangement links TRBV28 to TRBJ1-2, with D tentatively TRBD1 (6 bases). Between the trimmed V and J ends, which lost 5 bases and 3 bases, there was a span of 16 bases. Per the germline V gene, CDR1 is MDHEN and CDR2 is SYDVKM. CDR3 length: 15 amino acids. The CDR3 region has the DNA TGTGCCAGCAGTATAGGTGGAGGGGGAGACTATGGCTACACCTTC. Amino acids: CASSIGGGGDYGYTF.

As to this clone: Its ends do not fully match the called genes, so a read error is possible. The chain combines TRBV7-7 with TRBJ1-4, with 8 positions matching TRBD1. The CDR3 consists of 11 residues. Germline values: CDR1 SSHAT, CDR2 FNYEAQ (reference sequence). This chain's CDR3 is CGPGGCEKLFF. CDR3 sequence (DNA): TGCGGGCCAGGGGGCTGTGAAAAACTGTTTTTT.

In its sample, this clone was seen once. CDR3 residues: CASSRTANTEAFF. The CDR3 coding sequence is TGTGCCAGTAGTCGGACAGCCAACACTGAAGCTTTCTTT. V is TRBV19 and J is TRBJ1-1; D is perhaps TRBD1 (6 bases). The CDR3 totals 13 residues. CDR1 is LNHDA and CDR2 is SQIVND in the germline V gene (reference sequence). V was pared by 5 bases and J by 2 bases, with 9 bases between.

The CDR3 protein is CSVVVGAYPYEQYF. The CDR3 DNA reads as TGCAGCGTTGTGGTTGGCGCCTACCCCTACGAGCAGTACTTC. The V and J genes are TRBV29-1 and TRBJ2-7; D is unclear. CDR1 is SQVTM, CDR2 ANQGSEA, per germline. The CDR3 runs 14 residues. The ends were cut back, 4 bases at V and 2 bases at J, with 15 bases in the middle.